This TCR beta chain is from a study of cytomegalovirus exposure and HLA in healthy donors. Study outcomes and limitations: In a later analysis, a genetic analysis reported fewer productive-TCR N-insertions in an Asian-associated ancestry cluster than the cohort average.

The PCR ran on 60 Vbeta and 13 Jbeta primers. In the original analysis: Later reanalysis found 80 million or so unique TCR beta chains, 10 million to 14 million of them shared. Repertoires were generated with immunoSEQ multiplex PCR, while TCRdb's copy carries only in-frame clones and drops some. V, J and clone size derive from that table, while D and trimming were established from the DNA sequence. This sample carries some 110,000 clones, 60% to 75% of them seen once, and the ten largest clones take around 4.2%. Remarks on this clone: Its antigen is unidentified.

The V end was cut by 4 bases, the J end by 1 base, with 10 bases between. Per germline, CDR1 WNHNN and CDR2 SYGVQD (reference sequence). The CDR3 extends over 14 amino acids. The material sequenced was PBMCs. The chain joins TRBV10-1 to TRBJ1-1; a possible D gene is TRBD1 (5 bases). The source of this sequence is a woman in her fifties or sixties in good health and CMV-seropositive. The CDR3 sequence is CASSVDRTNTEAFF. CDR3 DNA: TGCGCCAGCAGTGTTGACAGAACGAACACTGAAGCTTTCTTT.